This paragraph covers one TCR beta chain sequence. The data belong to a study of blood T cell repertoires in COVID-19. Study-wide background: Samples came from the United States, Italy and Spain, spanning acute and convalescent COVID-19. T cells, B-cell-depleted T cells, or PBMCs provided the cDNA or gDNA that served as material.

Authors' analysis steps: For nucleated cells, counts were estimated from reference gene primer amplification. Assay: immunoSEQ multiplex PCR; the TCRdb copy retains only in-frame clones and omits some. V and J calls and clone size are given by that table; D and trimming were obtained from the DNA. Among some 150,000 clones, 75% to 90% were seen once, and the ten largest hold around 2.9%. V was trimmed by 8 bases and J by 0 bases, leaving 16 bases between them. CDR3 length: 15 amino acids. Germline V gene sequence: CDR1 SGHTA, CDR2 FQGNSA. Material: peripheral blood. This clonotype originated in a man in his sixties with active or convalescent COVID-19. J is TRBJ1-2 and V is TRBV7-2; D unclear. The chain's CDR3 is CASFTTRLANYGYTF. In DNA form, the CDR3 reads TGTGCCAGCTTCACCACCAGGTTAGCTAACTATGGCTACACCTTC.